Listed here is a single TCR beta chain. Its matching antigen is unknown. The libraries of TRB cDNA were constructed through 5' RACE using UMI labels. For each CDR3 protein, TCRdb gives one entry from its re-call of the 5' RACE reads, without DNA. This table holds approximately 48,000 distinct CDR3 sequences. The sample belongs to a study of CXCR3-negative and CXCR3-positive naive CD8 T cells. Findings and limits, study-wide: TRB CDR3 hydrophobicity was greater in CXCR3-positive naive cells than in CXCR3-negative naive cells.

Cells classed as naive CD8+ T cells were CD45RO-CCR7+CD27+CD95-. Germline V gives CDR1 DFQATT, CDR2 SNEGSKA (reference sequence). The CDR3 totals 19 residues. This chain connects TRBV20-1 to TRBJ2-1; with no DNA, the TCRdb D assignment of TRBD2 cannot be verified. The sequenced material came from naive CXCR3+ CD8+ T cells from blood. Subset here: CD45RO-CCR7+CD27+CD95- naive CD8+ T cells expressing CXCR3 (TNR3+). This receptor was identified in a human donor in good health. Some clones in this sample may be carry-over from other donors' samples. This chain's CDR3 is CSARDQGLAGGNSHNEQFF.